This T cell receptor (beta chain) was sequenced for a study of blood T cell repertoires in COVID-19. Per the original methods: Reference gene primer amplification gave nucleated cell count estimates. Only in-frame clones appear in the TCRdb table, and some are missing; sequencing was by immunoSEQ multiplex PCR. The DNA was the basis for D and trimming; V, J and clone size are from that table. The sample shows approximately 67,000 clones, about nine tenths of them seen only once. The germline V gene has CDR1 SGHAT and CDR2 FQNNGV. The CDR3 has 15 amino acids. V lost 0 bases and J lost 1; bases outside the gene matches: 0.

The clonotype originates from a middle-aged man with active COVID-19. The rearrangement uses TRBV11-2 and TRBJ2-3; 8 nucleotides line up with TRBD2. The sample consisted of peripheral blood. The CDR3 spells CASSLDGGGTDTQYF. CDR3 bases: TGTGCCAGCAGCTTAGACGGGGGGGGCACAGATACGCAGTATTTT.